This T cell receptor (beta chain) stems from a study of cytomegalovirus exposure and HLA in healthy donors. Study information: Among approximately 390 genotyped donors, around 80% fell in the Caucasian-associated ancestry cluster. Notes on the study in general: The study labeled more than 150 TCR beta chains cytomegalovirus-associated. Cytomegalovirus status, reportedly, was diagnosed with high specificity and sensitivity by the classifier. A previous analysis found most TCR beta V segments productive roughly 90% or roughly 30% of the time.

The PCR contained 60 Vbeta and 13 Jbeta primers. The table came from immunoSEQ multiplex PCR; TCRdb's copy has only in-frame clones and leaves some out. The sample contains more than 45,000 clones, around four fifths of which appear only once. Note on this clone: Its antigen is still unknown.

The V and J ends lost 4 bases and 0 bases, in that order; junction bases with no gene match: 6. The CDR3 runs 15 residues. CDR1 and CDR2 (germline): MNHEY, SMNVEV (reference sequence). This TCR derives from a man aged 30 to 39 in good health and CMV-seronegative. The sample consisted of PBMCs. The chain combines TRBV27 with TRBJ2-7; 7 bases line up with TRBD1. This CDR3 is CASSSTGSLSYEQYF. The CDR3 bases are TGTGCCAGCAGTTCGACAGGGAGCCTCTCCTACGAGCAGTACTTC.